These 20 T cell receptor beta chains came from one sample sequenced in a study of shared clonotypes between healthy human individuals. TCRdb keeps only in-frame clones here, not all; method: immunoSEQ multiplex PCR. This sample has 2,500,000 or so clones, with less than 95% found just once. The sample comprised naive CD4+ T cells from PBMCs. Regarding subset: CD45RA+ positively selected. These receptors were obtained from a man aged 18 to 30 in good health. Some clones in this sample may be carry-over from other donors' samples.

This clone was detected only once. The V call is TRBV6-5, the J call TRBJ1-1, with TRBD1 matching 8 bases. CDR1 and CDR2 from the germline V gene are MNHEY and SVGAGI. CDR3 length equals 11 residues. Trimming removed 7 bases from V and 11 bases from J; junction bases left unmatched: 6. CDR3 in DNA: TGTGCCAGCACCTACCGGGACAGGGCTTTCTTT. Encoded protein: CASTYRDRAFF.

The genes are TRBV5-6 and TRBJ2-1; D is ambiguous. This CDR3 is 15 amino acids long. Trimming took 3 bases from V and 0 from J, leaving 10 bases between them. Per germline, CDR1 SGHDT and CDR2 YYEEEE. The CDR3 loop is CASSSDRSSYNEQFF. The CDR3 DNA reads TGTGCCAGCAGCTCGGACCGGAGCTCCTACAATGAGCAGTTCTTC.

The chain uses TRBV11-1 and TRBJ2-3; TRBD1 agrees at 8 bases. From germline, CDR1 is SGHAT and CDR2 FQDESV (reference sequence). There are 16 residues in the CDR3. The V and J ends lost 5 bases and 5 bases, in that order; junction bases with no gene match: 12. DNA for the CDR3: TGTGCCAGCAGCCCCTCGGGACAGGAGGGGCAAGATACGCAGTATTTT. Translation gives CASSPSGQEGQDTQYF. Full variable domain (remainder filled in from reference TRBV11-1 and TRBJ2-3): EAEVAQSPRYKITEKSQAVAFWCDPISGHATLYWYRQILGQGPELLVQFQDESVVDDSQLPKDRFSAERLKGVDSTLKIQPAELGDSAMYLCASSPSGQEGQDTQYFGPGTRLTVL.

Comments on this clone: The sample holds other DNA sequences that translate to the same CDR3. This chain joins TRBV5-1 and TRBJ2-7; tentatively, D is TRBD1 or TRBD2 (5 bases each). CDR3 length equals 12 residues. The germline V gene encodes CDR1 SGHRS and CDR2 YFSETQ. Trimming took 6 bases from V and 5 from J, leaving 12 bases between them. CDR3 bases: TGCGCCAGCACCAGGGACGGTAACGAGCAGTACTTC. Residues: CASTRDGNEQYF. The variable domain in full, completed from reference TRBV5-1 and TRBJ2-7, reads KAGVTQTPRYLIKTRGQQVTLSCSPISGHRSVSWYQQTPGQGLQFLFEYFSETQRNKGNFPGRFSGRQFSNSRSEMNVSTLELGDSALYLCASTRDGNEQYFGPGTRLTVT.

The chain employs TRBV18 and TRBJ2-7, with D possibly being TRBD1 or TRBD2 (5 bases each). The germline CDR1 and CDR2 sequences are KGHSH and LQKENI. The V end lost 3 bases, the J end lost 5 bases, and 17 bases lay between the germline ends. The CDR3 covers 15 residues. DNA for the CDR3: TGTGCCAGCTCACCTAGACAGTTAGAGGGAGACGAGCAGTACTTC. This gives the protein CASSPRQLEGDEQYF. The complete variable domain, with remaining parts taken from reference TRBV18 and TRBJ2-7, reads NAGVMQNPRHLVRRRGQEARLRCSPMKGHSHVYWYRQLPEEGLKFMVYLQKENIIDESGMPKERFSAEFPKEGPSILRIQQVVRGDSAAYFCASSPRQLEGDEQYFGPGTRLTVT.

With respect to this clone: Other DNA sequences of this sample code for an identical CDR3. The chain is built from TRBV7-3 and TRBJ1-1; D perhaps matches TRBD1 (5 bases). V lost 3 bases, J lost 4 bases, and 9 bases lay in between. The CDR3 contains 13 residues. From germline, CDR1 is SGHTA and CDR2 FQGTGA. The CDR3 DNA reads TGTGCCAGCAGCTTGAGGCAGGGCACTGAAGCTTTCTTT. Translating it yields CASSLRQGTEAFF.

The chain recombines TRBV29-1 with TRBJ2-7; TRBD1 agrees at 7 bases. The CDR3 totals 14 residues. The V gene end was trimmed by 6 bases and the J gene end by 2 bases; junction bases not matched to a gene: 10. In germline, CDR1 is SQVTM, CDR2 ANQGSEA. CDR3 sequence reads: CSVAALGTAYEQYF. The CDR3 DNA reads as TGCAGCGTCGCGGCCCTCGGGACAGCCTACGAGCAGTACTTC.

V and J are TRBV29-1 and TRBJ2-5; the D gene is possibly TRBD2 (5 bases). V was shortened by 7 bases and J by 4 bases, with 16 bases between the two germline ends. Germline CDR1 reads SQVTM; CDR2 reads ANQGSEA. The CDR3 has 13 residues. This chain's CDR3 is CSATDSGTETQYF. CDR3 DNA: TGCAGCGCCACCGACTCGGGAACAGAGACCCAGTACTTC.

The rearrangement uses TRBV10-3 and TRBJ2-1; 10 bases fit TRBD2. This CDR3 has 17 residues. CDR1 and CDR2 from the germline V gene are ENHRY and SYGVKD. V lost 8 bases to trimming and J lost 0 bases; unmatched junction nucleotides: 10. CDR3 coding DNA: TGTGCCATCCGCCCGGGACTAGCGCCGAGCTCCTACAATGAGCAGTTCTTC. This sequence encodes CAIRPGLAPSSYNEQFF.

This chain links TRBV28 with TRBJ2-1; D is perhaps TRBD2 (7 bases). V was clipped by 3 bases and J by 5 bases, with 14 bases between them. This CDR3 spans 15 amino acids. The germline gives CDR1 MDHEN, CDR2 SYDVKM. The CDR3 is CASSLGGLRNNEQFF. The DNA for the CDR3 is TGTGCCAGCAGTTTGGGGGGGCTCCGAAACAATGAGCAGTTCTTC.

The chain uses TRBV18 and TRBJ2-1, with 13 bases lining up with TRBD2. CDR3 length: 20 residues. CDR1 is KGHSH, CDR2 LQKENI, per germline. J was trimmed by 0 bases and V by 6 bases; bases with no gene match: 14. The CDR3 DNA sequence: TGTGCCAGCTCCCTCTTCCCCGGGACTAGCGGGACTAGCTCCTACAATGAGCAGTTCTTC. Translating it yields CASSLFPGTSGTSSYNEQFF.

The V and J genes are TRBV5-1 and TRBJ2-3; D is unresolved. The CDR3 length is 15 residues. Germline V gene sequence: CDR1 SGHRS, CDR2 YFSETQ. V lost 0 bases to trimming and J lost 4 bases, with 12 bases between them. The CDR3 DNA follows: TGCGCCAGCAGCTTGGAGCGCCCAGCCCCAGATACGCAGTATTTT. Amino acids: CASSLERPAPDTQYF.

The chain combines TRBV19 with TRBJ2-1, with 10 bases matching TRBD2. The CDR3 is made up of 14 amino acids. After removal of 9 bases from V and 6 bases from J, the junction contained 8 bases not matched to a gene. Germline lookup yields CDR1 LNHDA and CDR2 SQIVND (reference sequence). CDR3 protein: CASARLAGFNEQFF. The CDR3 nucleotides read TGTGCCAGCGCTAGACTAGCGGGTTTCAATGAGCAGTTCTTC.

This chain uses TRBV7-2 with TRBJ2-3; D call uncertain. Per the germline V gene, CDR1 is SGHTA and CDR2 is FQGNSA. Between the trimmed V and J ends, which lost 3 bases and 0 bases, there was a span of 16 bases. The CDR3 is 17 amino acids. The CDR3 region is CASSLFFSGISTDTQYF. Here the CDR3 DNA reads TGTGCCAGCAGCTTGTTCTTTTCTGGAATAAGCACAGATACGCAGTATTTT.

The CDR3 spells CASSLGVLSYEQYF. The DNA of the CDR3 is TGCGCCAGCAGCTTGGGAGTTCTCTCCTACGAGCAGTACTTC. The chain is built from TRBV5-1 and TRBJ2-7; unclear D gene. With 0 bases removed from V and 0 bases from J, the gap between germline ends came to 7 bases. The CDR3 sequence is 14 residues long. CDR1 is SGHRS, CDR2 YFSETQ, per germline.

Note on this clone: The identical CDR3 is also encoded by other nucleotide sequences in the sample. The chain couples TRBV28 to TRBJ1-1, with 7 bases that match TRBD1. The trim removed 5 bases at V and 2 bases at J, leaving 8 bases unmatched. CDR1 is MDHEN and CDR2 is SYDVKM in the germline V gene. The length of the CDR3 is 15 residues. The CDR3 is CASSPRDRLNTEAFF. Written as DNA, the CDR3 is TGTGCCAGCAGTCCCCGGGACAGATTAAACACTGAAGCTTTCTTT.

V usage is TRBV9 and J usage is TRBJ2-2, with D uncertain. V lost 0 bases to trimming and J lost 2 bases, with 8 bases between them. The germline gives CDR1 SGDLS, CDR2 YYNGEE. The CDR3 extends over 15 amino acids. Written as DNA, the CDR3 is TGTGCCAGCAGCGTAGCCAATAGAAACACCGGGGAGCTGTTTTTT. Residues: CASSVANRNTGELFF.

A note on this clone: This same CDR3 is encoded by further DNA sequences in the sample. The chain uses TRBV11-2 and TRBJ1-4, with a tentative D call TRBD1 (5 bases). The CDR3 is 14 residues long. The V gene lost 5 bases and the J gene lost 8 bases, with 15 bases spanning the gap. Germline CDR1 and CDR2: SGHAT and FQNNGV. DNA for the CDR3: TGTGCCAGCAGCCTTGGACAAGGTGGCGAAAAACTGTTTTTT. This codes for CASSLGQGGEKLFF.

V is TRBV5-6 and J is TRBJ2-5; 10 bases line up with TRBD2. V trimming: 0 bases; J trimming: 4 bases; junction bases outside the gene matches: 6. Germline loops: CDR1 SGHDT, CDR2 YYEEEE. The CDR3 has 16 residues. As DNA, the CDR3 is TGTGCCAGCAGCTTGGCGGCTAGCGGGAGTCCAGAGACCCAGTACTTC. The encoded protein is CASSLAASGSPETQYF.

This chain links TRBV7-8 with TRBJ2-7; no definite D call. Between the trimmed V and J ends, which lost 2 bases and 5 bases, there was a span of 19 bases. This CDR3 contains 16 residues. Germline CDR1 SGHVS, CDR2 FQNEAQ. CDR3: CASSLIAGSTPNEQYF. In DNA form, the CDR3 reads TGTGCCAGCAGCTTAATTGCTGGATCCACCCCTAACGAGCAGTACTTC.